This note documents a single TCR beta chain sequence. Its antigen remains unidentified. Germline V lookup: CDR1 MNHEY, CDR2 SVGAGI. The length of the CDR3 is 14 residues. V trimming: 2 bases; J trimming: 8 bases; junction bases outside the gene matches: 7. The sample belongs to a study of beta chain features in type 1 diabetes. General study results and limits: A moderate, significant TCRB CDR3 shortening appeared in type 1 diabetes across four CD4+ subsets.

Reverse transcription of all isolated RNA meant that expressed TCRB transcripts were sequenced. Regulatory, naive and central memory T cell samples averaged around 3.6 million reads. Using immunoSEQ multiplex PCR, the repertoire was profiled, and TCRdb retains in-frame clones only, with some absent. Counted here are 300,000 to 350,000 clones, around 9% occurring once; the ten biggest clones make up 1%. The authors sorted CD4+ naive, central memory, regulatory and stem cell-like memory cells via CD45RO/CCR7/CD25/CD127/CD95/CD27. The genes are TRBV6-5 and TRBJ1-2, with TRBD1 matching 8 bases. This clonotype was obtained from a man younger than 45 with type 1 diabetes. Sequenced material: central memory CD4+ T cells from blood. DNA of the CDR3: TGTGCCAGCAGTTACCAAGGACAGGGCGAAGGCTACACCTTC. Amino acid sequence: CASSYQGQGEGYTF.